This T cell receptor beta chain was profiled in a study of T cell responses to AZD1222 COVID-19 vaccine. TCRdb's table, derived via immunoSEQ multiplex PCR, lists solely in-frame clones and lacks some. Of 150,000 to 200,000 clones detected, roughly nine tenths appear once; the ten largest clones hold 1.6%. CDR1 MNHEY and CDR2 SMNVEV come from the germline V gene (reference sequence). Trimming left V 6 bases short and J 3 bases short, with 12 bases between. There are 13 residues in the CDR3. This clone was detected only a few times. The sample was peripheral blood, taken on day 0 of AZD1222 vaccination. The receptor comes from an adult in good health. The gene calls are TRBV27 and TRBJ2-7, with D possibly matching TRBD2 (6 bases). The CDR3: CASSLSGGYEQYF. The DNA of the CDR3 is TGTGCCAGCAGCCTTAGCGGAGGCTACGAGCAGTACTTC.